The rows below give T cell receptor beta chains drawn from one sample of a study of regulatory and conventional T cells in RAG deficiency. Measured with immunoSEQ multiplex PCR; TCRdb has only the in-frame clones, and not every one. Of 25,000 to 35,000 clones in the sample, around 89% are singletons; the top ten hold 4.5% to 5.5%. This same sample was also part of a study on regulatory T cells.

Sequencing was carried out using CD8+ T cells sorted from blood. The source of these receptors is a human donor in good health. Each CDR3 is given with its conserved first and last residue. Fields, in order: V gene, J gene, CDR3 protein.

TRBV6-6,TRBJ1-1,CASSYSNGETEAFF
TRBV6-1,TRBJ2-1,CATAGTYNEQFF
TRBV7-3,TRBJ2-3,CASSLMSSGVSDTQYF
TRBV2,TRBJ1-6,CASSEAGGRPNVVLHF
TRBV7-3,TRBJ2-3,CASSSAGGPTDTQYF
TRBV5-1,TRBJ2-5,CASSSGTSGDLLQETQYF
TRBV6-5,TRBJ2-1,CASSYRAGGMDEQFF
TRBV15,TRBJ1-5,CATSRAPGTDNQPQHF
TRBV9,TRBJ2-7,CASSASHSDSSSYEQYF
TRBV7-3,TRBJ2-1,CASSLTGRLAGVSSYNEQFF
TRBV15,TRBJ1-5,CATRDSRKGGNQPQHF
TRBV19,TRBJ2-7,CASSIGSEDEQYF
TRBV5-4,TRBJ1-1,CASSLDPGSGTEAFF
TRBV19,TRBJ2-3,CASSNGISTDTQYF
TRBV6-1,TRBJ2-1,CASFRLAGAGNEQFF
TRBV9,TRBJ2-4,CASSPGGNIQYF
TRBV6-6,TRBJ2-5,CASTPGRGSQETQYF
TRBV6-5,TRBJ1-1,CASSFGDTEAFF
TRBV2,TRBJ2-1,CASSPGLAGTYNEQFF
TRBV10-3,TRBJ2-7,CAISTGTDYYEQYF
TRBV12-2,TRBJ2-1,CASRGTVTLAGGNEQFF
TRBV6-9,TRBJ2-7,CASSSGTGKYEQYF
TRBV7-9,TRBJ1-6,CASSLVKQGPYNSPLHF
TRBV19,TRBJ2-7,CASSWAGQEQYF
TRBV18,TRBJ2-7,CASSPELTYEQYF
TRBV19,TRBJ1-2,CASSISAEVYGYTF
TRBV28,TRBJ2-1,CASLTSGAHNEQFF
TRBV5-6,TRBJ1-2,CASSLGGRGSGYTF
TRBV11-2,TRBJ2-7,CASSFRTTGEQYF
TRBV27,TRBJ2-2,CASHGTSGPTGELFF
TRBV5-1,TRBJ2-4,CASSLTEGPIQYF
TRBV6-4,TRBJ2-3,CASSDSRGGTDTQYF
TRBV29-1,TRBJ1-1,CSVEDWQGKSAEAFF
TRBV11-2,TRBJ2-7,CASSSSGHEQYF
TRBV5-6,TRBJ2-7,CASSPGLSITYEQYF
TRBV5-1,TRBJ1-1,CASSQVGTALNTEAFF
TRBV11-2,TRBJ2-1,CASNSRDREGEQFF
TRBV5-4,TRBJ1-4,CASSLETGPRLFF
TRBV5-4,TRBJ2-7,CASSGRTGSSYEQYF
TRBV7-9,TRBJ2-3,CASSWERERGTDTQYF